These 30 T cell receptor beta chains came from one sample sequenced in a study of CD8+ T cells in alopecia areata. Noted treatment: oral pan-JAK inhibitor, 5-10 mg twice daily. Extraction and reverse transcription of RNA yielded cDNA as the sequencing template. This table comes from immunoSEQ multiplex PCR, and its TCRdb copy is limited to in-frame clones, with some not included. The sample records about 42,000 clones, over 85% being singletons. This material consisted of CD8+ T cells sorted from blood, taken at week 24, from a patient treated with tofacitinib. These receptors all stem from a human donor with alopecia areata.

A word on this clone: An end of the junction differs from the germline gene, which may be a read error. The chain recombines TRBV7-7 with TRBJ2-1, with D perhaps matching TRBD1 or TRBD2 (6 bases each). The CDR3 totals 13 residues. Germline-derived CDR1 and CDR2 are SSHAT and FNYEAQ (reference sequence). The CDR3 DNA is TGTGCTAGCAGCTTAGGGGGACTTTCGGAGCAGTTCTTC. Its translation: CASSLGGLSEQFF.

The chain carries TRBV7-9 and TRBJ2-7; D might be TRBD1 (5 bases). The CDR3 spans 13 residues. V gave up 5 bases and J gave up 6 bases, with 14 bases separating them. CDR1 and CDR2 from the germline V gene are SEHNR and FQNEAQ (reference sequence). The CDR3 sequence is CASSAVGPVEQYF. The CDR3 DNA sequence: TGTGCCAGCAGCGCCGTGGGGCCTGTCGAGCAGTACTTC.

The table lists this clone with a few counts. The sample contains more than one DNA sequence encoding this CDR3. This rearrangement joins TRBV6-5 to TRBJ2-7; D is undetermined. The CDR3 loop spans 15 amino acids. The V end lost 5 bases, the J end lost 5 bases, and 19 bases lay between the germline ends. From germline, CDR1 is MNHEY and CDR2 SVGAGI. The CDR3 protein is CASSPFKAPGNEQYF. CDR3 in DNA: TGTGCCAGCAGTCCTTTCAAGGCCCCTGGGAACGAGCAGTACTTC.

The V call is TRBV14, the J call TRBJ2-4; 7 nucleotides match TRBD1. The CDR3 consists of 16 residues. Germline V gene sequence: CDR1 SGHDN, CDR2 FVKESK. The ends lost 4 bases at V and 0 bases at J; junction bases unmatched: 6. The CDR3 region has the DNA TGTGCCAGCAGCCTCACGACAGGGACAGCCAAAAACATTCAGTACTTC. It specifies CASSLTTGTAKNIQYF.

This rearrangement joins TRBV7-9 to TRBJ2-7; the match to TRBD1 covers 8 bases. Trimming took 4 bases from V and 6 from J; bases not matched to a gene: 5. Germline values: CDR1 SEHNR, CDR2 FQNEAQ (reference sequence). This CDR3 is built from 13 residues. The CDR3 nucleotides read TGTGCCAGCAGCTCGACAGGGGCCCTCGAGCAGTACTTC. Translated, it gives CASSSTGALEQYF.

This chain uses TRBV19 with TRBJ2-2, with D hard to call. The CDR3 runs 13 residues. Trimming pared 2 bases from V and 6 bases from J, leaving 7 bases between. The germline CDR1 and CDR2 sequences are LNHDA and SQIVND (reference sequence). The CDR3: CASSIMAAGELFF. CDR3 nucleotide sequence: TGTGCCAGTAGTATAATGGCAGCCGGGGAGCTGTTTTTT.

This clone was observed a handful of times. The chain combines TRBV28 with TRBJ2-7, with D uncertain. The CDR3 consists of 12 residues. Germline assignment: CDR1 MDHEN and CDR2 SYDVKM. V was cut by 4 bases and J by 6 bases, with 10 bases left in between. CDR3 bases: TGTGCCAGCAGTTGGGCCATCGCCGAGCAGTACTTC. Protein product: CASSWAIAEQYF.

The CDR3 nucleotides read TGTGCCAGCAGCTTACCGGGGTCACAGAGTTCCTACGAGCAGTACTTC. Amino acid sequence: CASSLPGSQSSYEQYF. This chain uses TRBV7-8 with TRBJ2-7, with D maybe TRBD2 (5 bases). With 2 bases removed from V and 1 base from J, the gap between germline ends came to 15 bases. The CDR3 is 16 amino acids. Germline values: CDR1 SGHVS, CDR2 FQNEAQ.

The rearrangement uses TRBV30 and TRBJ1-5; weak D call: TRBD1 (6 bases). The length of the CDR3 is 14 residues. V gave up 4 bases and J gave up 1 base, with 11 bases separating them. CDR1 and CDR2 from the germline V gene are GTSNPN and SVGIG (reference sequence). The CDR3 nucleotides read TGTGCCTGGACCCTCGGACAGAGCAATCAGCCCCAGCATTTT. This sequence encodes CAWTLGQSNQPQHF.

This sequence joins TRBV29-1 and TRBJ2-1, with 16 positions matching TRBD2. Germline lookup yields CDR1 SQVTM and CDR2 ANQGSEA. Trimming removed 3 bases from V and 7 bases from J; junction bases left unmatched: 3. This CDR3 region has 15 residues. The chain's CDR3 is CSVDGTSGGANEQFF. The CDR3 nucleotides read TGCAGCGTTGATGGGACTAGCGGGGGGGCGAATGAGCAGTTCTTC.

The chain joins TRBV11-1 to TRBJ2-4; tentative D call: TRBD1 (6 bases). Germline V gene data show CDR1 as SGHAT and CDR2 as FQDESV (reference sequence). The V gene lost 1 base and the J gene lost 0 bases, with 13 bases spanning the gap. This CDR3 is built from 17 residues. The DNA for the CDR3 is TGTGCCAGCAGCTTAGAGGGGGACCTTGGAGCCAAAAACATTCAGTACTTC. This translates into CASSLEGDLGAKNIQYF.

V and J are TRBV28 and TRBJ2-7; perhaps TRBD2 as D (5 bases). The germline V gene encodes CDR1 MDHEN and CDR2 SYDVKM. This CDR3 is 16 amino acids long. Trimming shortened V by 5 bases and J by 2 bases, and 19 bases separated the two germline ends. CDR3 protein: CASSPNFAGGAYEQYF. CDR3 nucleotide sequence: TGTGCCAGCAGTCCCAACTTTGCGGGTGGAGCCTACGAGCAGTACTTC.

In DNA form, the CDR3 reads TGTGCCAGCAGCGGCCCCTACGAGCAGTACTTC. This codes for CASSGPYEQYF. The chain joins TRBV7-9 to TRBJ2-7; D unclear. There are 11 residues in the CDR3. CDR1 and CDR2 from the germline V gene are SEHNR and FQNEAQ (reference sequence). V was trimmed by 5 bases and J by 2 bases, leaving 4 bases between them.

V usage is TRBV5-4 and J usage is TRBJ1-5, with no clear D. With 4 bases removed from V and 3 bases from J, the gap between germline ends came to 11 bases. This CDR3 is 14 amino acids long. Germline CDR1 reads SGHNT; CDR2 reads YYREEE (reference sequence). In DNA, the CDR3 is TGTGCCAGCAGCCAAGATAAGCCCAATCAGCCCCAGCATTTT. Translation: CASSQDKPNQPQHF. The variable domain in full, completed from reference TRBV5-4 and TRBJ1-5, reads ETGVTQSPTHLIKTRGQQVTLRCSSQSGHNTVSWYQQALGQGPQFIFQYYREEENGRGNFPPRFSGLQFPNYSSELNVNALELDDSALYLCASSQDKPNQPQHFGDGTRLSIL.

CDR3 protein: CASSGTSGPTDTQYF. The CDR3 DNA follows: TGTGCCAGCAGTGGGACTAGCGGGCCGACAGATACGCAGTATTTT. The gene calls are TRBV6-5 and TRBJ2-3; TRBD2 matches 12 bases. Trimming removed 5 bases from V and 3 bases from J; junction bases left unmatched: 3. CDR1 is MNHEY and CDR2 is SVGAGI in the germline V gene. The CDR3 length is 15 residues.

V is TRBV4-1 and J is TRBJ2-5, with unresolved D. The CDR3 is 14 amino acids. Deletions cut 4 bases from V and 2 bases from J, with 11 bases between. CDR1 is MGHRA, CDR2 YSYEKL, per germline. CDR3: CASSPPAGQETQYF. The CDR3 nucleotides read TGCGCCAGCAGCCCCCCCGCCGGGCAAGAGACCCAGTACTTC.

The chain is built from TRBV7-9 and TRBJ1-6; D is unresolved. Germline V gene lookup returns CDR1 SEHNR and CDR2 FQNEAQ (reference sequence). This CDR3 has 16 amino acids. V shed 4 bases and J shed 8 bases, with 18 bases lying between them. Here the CDR3 reads CASSSNSIVRDSPLHF. CDR3 DNA: TGTGCCAGCAGCTCCAATTCTATAGTCCGAGATTCACCCCTCCACTTT.

This sequence joins TRBV11-2 and TRBJ2-5, with D unresolved. The CDR3 extends over 16 amino acids. The germline V gene has CDR1 SGHAT and CDR2 FQNNGV. V shed 1 base and J shed 2 bases, with 14 bases lying between them. CDR3 DNA: TGTGCCAGCAGCTTAGCCTTATGGCAGGAACAAGAGACCCAGTACTTC. Its protein product is CASSLALWQEQETQYF.

The rearrangement links TRBV28 to TRBJ2-4, with D uncertain. Trimming left V 4 bases short and J 0 bases short, with 16 bases between. CDR3 length equals 17 residues. Germline V gene lookup returns CDR1 MDHEN and CDR2 SYDVKM. The CDR3 reads CASSSKGLFVAKNIQYF. The CDR3, as DNA: TGTGCCAGCAGTTCCAAAGGTCTCTTTGTAGCCAAAAACATTCAGTACTTC. Together with reference TRBV28 and TRBJ2-4, the CDR3 gives the full variable domain: DVKVTQSSRYLVKRTGEKVFLECVQDMDHENMFWYRQDPGLGLRLIYFSYDVKMKEKGDIPEGYSVSREKKERFSLILESASTNQTSMYLCASSSKGLFVAKNIQYFGAGTRLSVL.

V gene TRBV5-5 combines with J gene TRBJ2-2; no reliable D call. Trimming left V 3 bases short and J 5 bases short, with 14 bases between. This CDR3 is 15 amino acids long. Looked up from germline, CDR1 is SGHKS and CDR2 is YYEKEE (reference sequence). The DNA for the CDR3 is TGTGCCAGCAGCTGGTTGCCTGCCGGGACCGGGGAGCTGTTTTTT. Amino acid sequence: CASSWLPAGTGELFF.

The chain has TRBV28 and TRBJ2-3; D not resolved. Trimming left V 3 bases short and J 5 bases short, with 12 bases between. Germline-derived CDR1 and CDR2 are MDHEN and SYDVKM. This CDR3 has 14 residues. The CDR3 bases are TGTGCCAGCAGTTTGGGTGGGTCTGGAGATACGCAGTATTTT. Translated: CASSLGGSGDTQYF.

This clone is a singleton in its sample. This sequence joins TRBV19 and TRBJ2-1, with D hard to call. The V and J ends lost 3 bases and 9 bases respectively, with 12 bases between them. CDR1 is LNHDA and CDR2 is SQIVND in the germline V gene (reference sequence). The CDR3 consists of 13 residues. CDR3 nucleotide sequence: TGTGCCAGTAGTATCTCCAGCAACGGTGAGCAGTTCTTC. Translation gives CASSISSNGEQFF.

CDR3 DNA: TGTGCCAGCAGCGTATCCGGGGGGCACACAGATACGCAGTATTTT. Protein product: CASSVSGGHTDTQYF. The chain combines TRBV9 with TRBJ2-3, with D perhaps TRBD2 (7 bases). Trimming removed 1 base from V and 2 bases from J, with 11 bases in between. The CDR3 has 15 residues. CDR1 and CDR2 from the germline V gene are SGDLS and YYNGEE.

The V gene is TRBV27, the J gene TRBJ2-4; D tentatively reads TRBD1 or TRBD2 (6 bases each). Germline V gives CDR1 MNHEY, CDR2 SMNVEV (reference sequence). Trimming stripped 3 bases from V and 0 bases from J, with 18 bases between. The CDR3 runs to 18 residues. The CDR3 DNA reads as TGTGCCAGCAGTTTGAGGGGCCCGGGGGCACTAGCCAAAAACATTCAGTACTTC. Encoded protein: CASSLRGPGALAKNIQYF.

The rearrangement links TRBV14 to TRBJ2-7; 8 bases agree with TRBD1. With V trimmed by 5 bases and J by 3 bases, 3 bases remained unmatched. This CDR3 has 13 residues. Germline assignment: CDR1 SGHDN and CDR2 FVKESK. CDR3 amino acids: CASSFGTGYEQYF. In DNA, the CDR3 is TGTGCCAGCAGCTTCGGGACAGGCTACGAGCAGTACTTC. The complete variable domain, with remaining parts taken from reference TRBV14 and TRBJ2-7, reads EAGVTQFPSHSVIEKGQTVTLRCDPISGHDNLYWYRRVMGKEIKFLLHFVKESKQDESGMPNNRFLAERTGGTYSTLKVQPAELEDSGVYFCASSFGTGYEQYFGPGTRLTVT.

This rearrangement joins TRBV6-5 to TRBJ2-7; D is uncertain. The CDR3 sequence is 14 residues long. The V gene lost 1 base and the J gene lost 5 bases, with 12 bases spanning the gap. From germline, CDR1 is MNHEY and CDR2 SVGAGI. CDR3 bases: TGTGCCAGCAGTTACTATCCCAATTCGAACGAGCAGTACTTC. Its protein product is CASSYYPNSNEQYF.

This chain joins TRBV7-9 and TRBJ2-5, with 10 positions matching TRBD2. The CDR3 is 16 residues long. The V gene's germline CDR1 is SEHNR and CDR2 FQNEAQ (reference sequence). Trimming removed 4 bases from V and 0 bases from J; junction bases left unmatched: 5. The CDR3 DNA reads as TGTGCCAGCAGCTCAGCGGGGGGGCGAGACCAAGAGACCCAGTACTTC. It yields the protein CASSSAGGRDQETQYF.

The chain uses TRBV19 and TRBJ2-1; D unresolved. This CDR3 is built from 15 residues. Germline V gene sequence: CDR1 LNHDA, CDR2 SQIVND (reference sequence). V was pared by 4 bases and J by 0 bases, with 10 bases between. This chain's CDR3 is CASSKLESSYNEQFF. The DNA for the CDR3 is TGTGCCAGTAGTAAATTGGAGAGCTCCTACAATGAGCAGTTCTTC.

The DNA of the CDR3 is TGTGCCAGCAGCTCGACTAGCGGGAGCGCTTCTAGCACAGATACGCAGTATTTT. Translating it yields CASSSTSGSASSTDTQYF. The gene calls are TRBV7-9 and TRBJ2-3; TRBD2 matches 12 bases. Germline values: CDR1 SEHNR, CDR2 FQNEAQ (reference sequence). The junction had 8 bases not matched to a gene; V was cut back by 4 bases and J by 0 bases. CDR3 length: 18 amino acids.

The rearrangement links TRBV28 to TRBJ2-1, with D hard to call. V shed 4 bases and J shed 7 bases, with 11 bases lying between them. This CDR3 region has 13 residues. Germline lookup yields CDR1 MDHEN and CDR2 SYDVKM. CDR3 amino acids: CASSWGTLNEQFF. The CDR3 nucleotides read TGTGCCAGCAGTTGGGGAACTCTGAATGAGCAGTTCTTC.